A single sample gave rise to the 23 T cell receptor beta chains below, sequenced in a study of OX40 agonist ivuxolimab in advanced cancers. Method: immunoSEQ multiplex PCR; TCRdb's copy keeps in-frame clones and lacks some. The sample consists of 70,000 to 80,000 clones, 86% of them appearing once. The sample consisted of CD4+ or CD8+ T cells sorted from blood, taken in a trial of the OX40 agonist ivuxolimab. These receptors were taken from an adult with an advanced solid tumor such as melanoma, head and neck, liver or kidney cancer.

The rearrangement links TRBV7-2 to TRBJ1-2, with D perhaps TRBD1 (6 bases). Germline V lookup: CDR1 SGHTA, CDR2 FQGNSA. This CDR3 region has 14 residues. The ends were cut back, 5 bases at V and 6 bases at J, with 16 bases in the middle. The CDR3 loop reads CASSANRELHGYTF. The CDR3 DNA reads TGTGCCAGCAGCGCAAACAGGGAACTCCATGGCTACACCTTC.

This sequence joins TRBV4-3 and TRBJ1-3; 9 bases fit TRBD1. CDR1 is LGHNA, CDR2 YSLEER, per germline. Trimming cost V 3 bases and J 0 bases; bases outside gene matches: 0. This CDR3 region has 15 residues. The CDR3 is CASSQTGGSGNTIYF. The CDR3 coding sequence is TGCGCCAGCAGCCAGACAGGGGGCTCTGGAAACACCATATATTTT.

This rearrangement joins TRBV7-3 to TRBJ2-2; TRBD1 might be the D (6 bases). The germline CDR1 and CDR2 sequences are SGHTA and FQGTGA. Trimming stripped 4 bases from V and 1 base from J, with 7 bases between. CDR3 length: 14 residues. CDR3 bases: TGTGCCAGCAGCTCGACAGGGAACACCGGGGAGCTGTTTTTT. Encoded protein: CASSSTGNTGELFF.

Here the CDR3 reads CASSADRNEKLFF. CDR3 sequence (DNA): TGCGCCAGCAGCGCAGATAGGAATGAAAAACTGTTTTTT. The V gene is TRBV5-1, the J gene TRBJ1-4; D gene unclear. V lost 4 bases and J lost 5, with 9 bases in between. Germline values: CDR1 SGHRS, CDR2 YFSETQ. The CDR3 totals 13 residues.

J is TRBJ2-1 and V is TRBV5-1, with TRBD2 as a possible D gene (5 bases). CDR1 is SGHRS and CDR2 is YFSETQ in the germline V gene. The length of the CDR3 is 18 residues. The V and J ends lost 0 bases and 2 bases respectively, with 18 bases between them. CDR3 residues: CASSLALNTRETYNEQFF. In DNA form, the CDR3 reads TGCGCCAGCAGCTTGGCACTTAATACGAGGGAAACCTACAATGAGCAGTTCTTC.

The rearrangement joins TRBV7-8 to TRBJ2-4, with 7 bases identical to TRBD1. From germline, CDR1 is SGHVS and CDR2 FQNEAQ. The CDR3 runs 13 residues. V was clipped by 4 bases and J by 4 bases; unmatched bases: 1. The CDR3 protein is CASSSGQKNIQYF. CDR3 coding DNA: TGTGCCAGCAGCTCGGGACAGAAAAACATTCAGTACTTC.

This clone occurred a few times. V gene TRBV5-6 combines with J gene TRBJ2-2; 13 bases align to TRBD2. Germline V gene sequence: CDR1 SGHDT, CDR2 YYEEEE. The CDR3 has 17 residues. V was pared by 3 bases and J by 4 bases, with 6 bases of the junction left unmatched. CDR3 sequence: CASSSLAGGLATGELFF. The CDR3 DNA follows: TGTGCCAGCAGCTCACTAGCGGGGGGGCTGGCCACCGGGGAGCTGTTTTTT.

The chain recombines TRBV7-9 with TRBJ1-1, with D perhaps TRBD1 (5 bases). Trimming left V 10 bases short and J 1 base short, with 13 bases between. The CDR3 loop spans 13 amino acids. Germline V gene data show CDR1 as SEHNR and CDR2 as FQNEAQ (reference sequence). The CDR3 bases are TGTGCCACCAGAAACCAGGGGAACACTGAAGCTTTCTTT. Protein product: CATRNQGNTEAFF.

J is TRBJ2-3 and V is TRBV6-1; a weak D match, TRBD2 (7 bases). Germline values: CDR1 MNHNS, CDR2 SASEGT. The CDR3 extends over 13 amino acids. Trimming took off 7 bases at V and 5 bases at J, with 13 bases between the two ends. The CDR3 region is CASKGGGIDTQYF. The CDR3 bases are TGTGCCAGCAAGGGGGGGGGAATAGATACGCAGTATTTT.

The chain recombines TRBV6-6 with TRBJ2-7; 8 bases agree with TRBD1. CDR1 and CDR2 (germline): MNHNY, SVGAGI (reference sequence). This CDR3 is built from 14 residues. Trimming removed 7 bases from V and 3 bases from J; junction bases left unmatched: 8. Here the CDR3 reads CASTYDRGHYEQYF. In DNA, the CDR3 is TGTGCCAGCACCTACGACAGGGGACACTACGAGCAGTACTTC.

The V gene is TRBV5-8, the J gene TRBJ1-1, with D possibly TRBD1 on 6 matching bases. Trimming cost V 4 bases and J 5 bases, with 18 bases left between them. CDR3 length: 15 amino acids. Germline V gene lookup returns CDR1 SGHTS and CDR2 YDEGEE. The CDR3 sequence is CASSPPSGARTEAFF. The CDR3, as DNA: TGTGCCAGCAGCCCCCCATCGGGGGCCAGAACTGAAGCTTTCTTT.

The chain uses TRBV28 and TRBJ2-7, with 7 positions matching TRBD1. The length of the CDR3 is 16 residues. The ends lost 6 bases at V and 3 bases at J; junction bases unmatched: 14. The germline V gene encodes CDR1 MDHEN and CDR2 SYDVKM. The CDR3 nucleotides read TGTGCCAGCAGCTCCCCCGGAACAGGGGTTCACTACGAGCAGTACTTC. Translation gives CASSSPGTGVHYEQYF.

V is TRBV4-2 and J is TRBJ1-2; D gene uncertain. Germline CDR1 is LGHNA and CDR2 is YNFKEQ. Trimming stripped 0 bases from V and 3 bases from J, with 11 bases between. The CDR3 contains 15 residues. The CDR3 spells CASSQDPGSDYGYTF. As DNA, the CDR3 is TGTGCCAGCAGCCAAGATCCGGGCAGCGACTATGGCTACACCTTC.

The chain recombines TRBV28 with TRBJ1-3; D may be TRBD1 (5 bases). Looked up from germline, CDR1 is MDHEN and CDR2 is SYDVKM. Trimming stripped 3 bases from V and 3 bases from J, with 12 bases between. CDR3 size: 15 residues. CDR3 sequence reads: CASSLIGAVGNTIYF. DNA of the CDR3: TGTGCCAGCAGTTTGATAGGGGCGGTTGGAAACACCATATATTTT.

The chain links TRBV5-1 to TRBJ2-3, with a weak D call TRBD2 (5 bases). The V end lost 0 bases, the J end lost 0 bases, and 8 bases lay between the germline ends. This CDR3 contains 15 residues. Looked up from germline, CDR1 is SGHRS and CDR2 is YFSETQ. The CDR3 protein is CASSLVRASTDTQYF. Written as DNA, the CDR3 is TGCGCCAGCAGCTTGGTGAGGGCAAGCACAGATACGCAGTATTTT.

The V gene is TRBV9, the J gene TRBJ2-1; D is perhaps TRBD2 (6 bases). V was pared by 7 bases and J by 9 bases, with 14 bases between. CDR3 size: 12 residues. CDR1 SGDLS and CDR2 YYNGEE come from the germline V gene. The CDR3 DNA follows: TGTGCCAGCGGGCTAGCAGCGGGTGAGCAGTTCTTC. Residues: CASGLAAGEQFF.

The chain is built from TRBV7-9 and TRBJ1-6; possibly TRBD1 for D (5 bases). The germline gives CDR1 SEHNR, CDR2 FQNEAQ (reference sequence). V was trimmed by 3 bases and J by 10 bases, leaving 13 bases between them. This CDR3 comprises 14 residues. CDR3 protein: CASSFVQGGSPLHF. The DNA for the CDR3 is TGTGCCAGCAGCTTTGTGCAGGGAGGATCACCCCTCCACTTT.

The chain employs TRBV28 and TRBJ2-7; tentatively, D is TRBD1 (6 bases). CDR1 and CDR2 from the germline V gene are MDHEN and SYDVKM. This CDR3 region has 13 residues. With 5 bases removed from V and 7 bases from J, the gap between germline ends came to 15 bases. This chain's CDR3 is CASSRQVLREQYF. The CDR3 nucleotides are TGTGCCAGCAGTAGACAGGTTCTGAGGGAGCAGTACTTC.

The V call is TRBV6-6, the J call TRBJ1-5, with TRBD1 as a possible D gene (6 bases). The germline V gene encodes CDR1 MNHNY and CDR2 SVGAGI (reference sequence). The CDR3 covers 14 residues. Trimming pared 5 bases from V and 7 bases from J, leaving 15 bases between. The CDR3 sequence: CASSRQGLQQPQHF. The CDR3 DNA sequence: TGTGCCAGCAGTCGTCAGGGGTTACAACAGCCCCAGCATTTT.

The V call is TRBV5-6, the J call TRBJ2-3, with D perhaps TRBD2 (6 bases). CDR1 SGHDT and CDR2 YYEEEE come from the germline V gene. The CDR3 extends over 16 amino acids. The V gene lost 2 bases and the J gene lost 7 bases, with 20 bases spanning the gap. The CDR3 DNA sequence: TGTGCCAGCAGCTTAGTAGCGGACACAATATCAAATACGCAGTATTTT. This translates into CASSLVADTISNTQYF.

The CDR3 loop reads CASGIRGANVLTF. CDR3 sequence (DNA): TGTGCCAGCGGTATTAGGGGGGCCAACGTCCTGACTTTC. The chain has TRBV6-1 and TRBJ2-6; no definite D call. The CDR3 is 13 amino acids. The V and J ends lost 8 bases and 4 bases respectively, with 9 bases between them. The germline gives CDR1 MNHNS, CDR2 SASEGT.

This chain uses TRBV9 with TRBJ1-5; D call uncertain. The CDR3 runs to 15 residues. Trimming removed 4 bases from V and 3 bases from J, with 14 bases in between. CDR1 SGDLS and CDR2 YYNGEE come from the germline V gene. The CDR3 loop reads CASSPSAGINQPQHF. The CDR3 nucleotides read TGTGCCAGCAGCCCATCGGCGGGGATCAATCAGCCCCAGCATTTT.

V is TRBV7-2 and J is TRBJ1-2; D remains unclear. The CDR3 runs 15 residues. Trimming left V 4 bases short and J 4 bases short, with 16 bases between. CDR1 is SGHTA and CDR2 is FQGNSA in the germline V gene. CDR3 amino acids: CASSSPGQAPYGYTF. The CDR3 DNA sequence: TGTGCCAGCAGCTCTCCAGGCCAAGCTCCCTATGGCTACACCTTC.